This record looks at one T cell receptor (beta chain) sequence and its context. The antigen it binds to is not known. The sample comes from a study of T cell responses to AZD1222 COVID-19 vaccine (TCRdb year 2021). For the study in its entirety: A total of 240 or so trial participants underwent TCR sequencing, of whom more than 200 had received two doses of AZD1222 and 26 had received two doses of the MenACWY control vaccine. Trial participants were enrolled into age subgroups of 18-55, 56-69 and 70-plus years, which contained roughly 150, 30 and 60 TCR-sequenced participants, respectively. What the study reported, not specific to this receptor: The 56-69-year group was small, and its depth increase did not reach significance, likely because of low power. Nearly half of unique spike-specific TCRs reportedly recognized epitopes outside regions mutated in the B.1.351 and B.1.1.7 variants. Conclusions about previously exposed vaccinees were limited because only six AZD1222 recipients were SARS-CoV-2 seropositive at baseline. After two AZD1222 doses, both the breadth and the depth of spike-specific TCRs were significantly higher than at day 0 and than in MenACWY recipients. The whole spike protein was spanned by vaccine-associated CD4 TCRs, and dominant responses were seen in regions 160-218 and 743-854. Most participants were white British and females outnumbered males, and the authors suggested that clonal diversity may have been underestimated. Because no day 14 peak-response samples were available, repertoires were characterized only after the peak T cell response.

The CDR3 regions of human TCRbeta chains were subjected to immunosequencing. Per the authors' processing: Repertoire TCRs were matched against a reference library of SARS-CoV-2-specific TCRs generated with the MIRA antigen-specificity platform. Breadth was defined as the fraction of unique TCRs that were SARS-CoV-2-associated. Depth was defined as the fraction of total T cells that were SARS-CoV-2-associated. Using the MIRA data, every spike-specific TCR was mapped to the spike region that the TCR reacted to and assigned to either a CD4 or a CD8 class. Log10-transformed breadth and depth values were compared by one-way ANOVA with Sidak's multiple comparisons tests. Not all clones reach the TCRdb copy of this immuneACCESS table, which keeps in-frame sequences only. Checked studies attribute under half of the gap to unresolved V genes and leave the rest unexplained. From that table come the V and J calls and clone size; the DNA was used to work out D and trimming. The table for this sample lists about 140,000 clones. The ten largest clones take up about 2% of the sample.

The CDR3 contains 15 residues, cysteine and phenylalanine counted. CDR3 DNA is the only sequence kept; it has 45 bases, read in frame from the first base. The germline V gene encodes CDR1 WNHNN and CDR2 SYGVQD (reference sequence). V lost 6 bases and J lost 3 bases; the stretch between them is 17 bases long. The time point label, read with the paper, signifies: baseline before first vaccination. Samples from vaccinated people were obtained from the UK trials COV001 and COV002, which included a single-blind randomized controlled phase 2/3 trial of AZD1222 (ChAdOx1 nCoV-19) in healthy adults. For TCRbeta chain sequencing, PBMC samples from trial participants were taken at day 0 and at day 28 after the second dose.

The sequence is built from TRBV10-1 and TRBJ1-1; the D gene is perhaps TRBD1, from 6 matching bases. The sample consisted of peripheral blood. This receptor was taken from an adult in good health. The nucleotide sequence reads as follows: TGCGCCAGCAGACCTAACAGGGAAGGGGACACTGAAGCTTTCTTT. It translates as CASRPNREGDTEAFF.